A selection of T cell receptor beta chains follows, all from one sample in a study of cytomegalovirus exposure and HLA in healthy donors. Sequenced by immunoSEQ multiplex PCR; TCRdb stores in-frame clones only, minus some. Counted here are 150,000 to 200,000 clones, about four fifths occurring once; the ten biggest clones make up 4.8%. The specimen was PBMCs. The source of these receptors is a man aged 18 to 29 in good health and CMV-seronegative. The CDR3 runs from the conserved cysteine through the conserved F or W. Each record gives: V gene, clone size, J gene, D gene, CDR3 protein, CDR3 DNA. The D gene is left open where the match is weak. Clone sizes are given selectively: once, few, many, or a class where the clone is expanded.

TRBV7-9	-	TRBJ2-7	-	CASSLGTTALAQYF	TGTGCCAGCAGCTTAGGGACGACAGCGCTCGCGCAGTACTTC
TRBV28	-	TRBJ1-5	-	CASLGAARVAQPQHF	TGTGCCAGCTTGGGCGCAGCCCGAGTGGCTCAGCCCCAGCATTTT
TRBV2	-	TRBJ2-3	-	CASSHSGGSTDTQYF	TGTGCCAGCTCCCACAGCGGCGGTAGCACAGATACGCAGTATTTT
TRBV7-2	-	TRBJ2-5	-	CASTQGQWRETQYF	TGTGCCAGCACCCAGGGTCAATGGCGAGAGACCCAGTACTTC
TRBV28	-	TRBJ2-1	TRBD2	CASSSTGTSGSYEQFF	TGTGCCAGCAGTTCTACCGGGACTAGCGGGAGTTATGAGCAGTTCTTC
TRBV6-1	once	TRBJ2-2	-	CASSETGYTGELFF	TGTGCCAGCAGTGAAACGGGGTACACCGGGGAGCTGTTTTTT
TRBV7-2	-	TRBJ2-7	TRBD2	CASIKPSGKYEQYF	TGTGCCAGCATCAAGCCTAGCGGGAAGTACGAGCAGTACTTC
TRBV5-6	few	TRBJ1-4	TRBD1	CASSLYGTGGNEKLFF	TGTGCCAGCAGCTTGTATGGGACAGGGGGTAATGAAAAACTGTTTTTT
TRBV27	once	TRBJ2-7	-	CASSFGSTEAEQYF	TGTGCCAGCAGTTTCGGGAGTACGGAGGCGGAGCAGTACTTC
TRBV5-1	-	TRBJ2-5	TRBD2	CASSLGHPAGGARTQYF	TGCGCCAGCAGCTTGGGCCACCCAGCGGGAGGGGCTCGGACCCAGTACTTC
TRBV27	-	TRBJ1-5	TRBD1	CASSPRTGANQPQHF	TGTGCCAGCAGTCCCAGGACAGGGGCCAATCAGCCCCAGCATTTT
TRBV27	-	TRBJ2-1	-	CASSISQITYNEQFF	TGTGCCAGCAGTATCTCACAGATTACCTACAATGAGCAGTTCTTC
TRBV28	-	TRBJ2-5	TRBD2	CASSLSQGGRQTQYF	TGTGCCAGCAGTTTATCTCAGGGAGGGAGACAGACCCAGTACTTC
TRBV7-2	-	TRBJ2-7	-	CASSFTGSSSSYEQYF	TGTGCCAGCAGCTTCACAGGGAGCTCAAGCTCCTACGAGCAGTACTTC
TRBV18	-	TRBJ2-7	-	CASSPPNGAPYEQYF	TGTGCCAGCTCACCACCGAACGGAGCCCCCTACGAGCAGTACTTC
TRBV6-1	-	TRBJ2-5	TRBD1	CASSDTMDRLGEQQYF	TGTGCCAGCAGTGACACCATGGACAGGTTAGGTGAGCAGCAGTACTTC
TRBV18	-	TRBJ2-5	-	CASSPSQGLWETQYF	TGTGCCAGCTCACCAAGCCAGGGCCTGTGGGAGACCCAGTACTTC
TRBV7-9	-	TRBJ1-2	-	CASKGTPGNGGYTF	TGTGCCAGCAAGGGGACACCGGGGAATGGTGGCTACACCTTC
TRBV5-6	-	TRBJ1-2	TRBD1	CASRRQGAWGYTF	TGTGCCAGCAGAAGACAGGGGGCTTGGGGCTACACCTTC
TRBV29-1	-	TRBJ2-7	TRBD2	CSVAPGGWTYEQYF	TGCAGCGTTGCACCGGGAGGGTGGACCTACGAGCAGTACTTC
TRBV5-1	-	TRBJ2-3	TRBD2	CASSGGLGGDTQYF	TGCGCCAGCAGCGGGGGACTAGGAGGGGATACGCAGTATTTT
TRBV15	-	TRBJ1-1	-	CATKGVGFTEAFF	TGTGCCACCAAGGGGGTGGGGTTCACTGAAGCTTTCTTT
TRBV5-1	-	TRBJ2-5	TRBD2	CASSLLAGGQETQYF	TGCGCCAGCAGCTTACTAGCGGGGGGGCAAGAGACCCAGTACTTC
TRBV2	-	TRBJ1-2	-	CASSEVPGNYGYTF	TGTGCCAGCAGTGAAGTCCCTGGCAACTATGGCTACACCTTC
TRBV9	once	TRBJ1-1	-	CASSVVPQVEAFF	TGTGCCAGCAGCGTGGTCCCCCAGGTTGAAGCTTTCTTT
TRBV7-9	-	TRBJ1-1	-	CASSPSGGTEAFF	TGTGCCAGCAGCCCATCCGGGGGTACTGAAGCTTTCTTT
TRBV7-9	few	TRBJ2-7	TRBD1	CASSSGQFYEQYF	TGTGCCAGCAGCTCGGGACAGTTCTACGAGCAGTACTTC
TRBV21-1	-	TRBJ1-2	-	CASSKGGGSGGYTF	TGTGCCAGCAGCAAAGGGGGGGGGTCGGGCGGCTACACCTTC